This T cell receptor (beta chain) was sequenced for a study of cytomegalovirus exposure and HLA in healthy donors. The CDR3 length is 17 residues. From germline, CDR1 is SGHAT and CDR2 FQNNGV. V was shortened by 0 bases and J by 4 bases, with 13 bases between the two germline ends. Primers for the PCR totalled 60 Vbeta and 13 Jbeta. The assay was immunoSEQ multiplex PCR, and TCRdb's table has in-frame clones only and misses some. The sample consists of around 280,000 clones, about 87% of them appearing once. The chain has TRBV11-2 and TRBJ2-6; a weak D match, TRBD2 (6 bases). Sequencing input: PBMCs. The receptor's source is a young woman in good health and CMV-seronegative. CDR3 sequence: CASSLEGRSSGANVLTF. As DNA, the CDR3 is TGTGCCAGCAGCTTAGAGGGGAGGTCGTCCGGGGCCAACGTCCTGACTTTC.